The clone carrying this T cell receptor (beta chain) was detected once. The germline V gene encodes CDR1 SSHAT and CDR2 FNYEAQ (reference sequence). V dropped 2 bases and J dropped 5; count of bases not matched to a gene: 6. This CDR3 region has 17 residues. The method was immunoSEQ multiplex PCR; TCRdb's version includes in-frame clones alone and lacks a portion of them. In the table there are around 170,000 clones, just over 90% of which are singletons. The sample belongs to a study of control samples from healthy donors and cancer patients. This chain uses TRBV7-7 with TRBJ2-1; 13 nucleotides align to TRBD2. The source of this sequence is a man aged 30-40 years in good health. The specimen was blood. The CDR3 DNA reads TGTGCCAGCAGCTTATACGGCGGACTAGCGGGAGACAATGAGCAGTTCTTC. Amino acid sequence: CASSLYGGLAGDNEQFF.